The 16 T cell receptor beta chains below were found in one sample sequenced in a study of shared clonotypes between healthy human individuals. Using immunoSEQ multiplex PCR, the repertoire was profiled, and TCRdb retains in-frame clones only, with some absent. The table has about 2 million clones, about 95% seen once; the top ten hold approximately 1.2%. CD45RO-negative, CCR7-positively selected cells formed the naive CD8 fraction, excluding terminally differentiated effector memory CD45RA+ cells. The sample comprised naive CD8+ T cells sorted from blood. Every receptor here comes from a man younger than 35 in good health.

About this clone: One junction end does not reproduce the germline sequence, and a read error may be involved. This specimen includes other DNA sequences encoding the same CDR3. The chain has TRBV5-4 and TRBJ1-1; no clear D gene. Germline V CDR1 and CDR2: SGHNT, YYREEE (reference sequence). The CDR3 covers 14 residues. CDR3 region: CASSLEGRNTEAFF. The CDR3 DNA follows: TGTGCCAGCAGCTTGGAAGGACGGAACACTGAGGCTTTCTTT.

A word on this clone: The same CDR3 is also encoded by other DNA sequences in this sample. The chain employs TRBV6-5 and TRBJ2-7, with D uncertain. CDR3 length equals 13 residues. The V and J ends lost 2 bases and 3 bases respectively, with 8 bases between them. Germline V gene lookup returns CDR1 MNHEY and CDR2 SVGAGI. Here the CDR3 reads CASSYGVGYEQYF. DNA for the CDR3: TGTGCCAGCAGTTACGGTGTCGGCTACGAGCAGTACTTC.

V gene TRBV5-4 combines with J gene TRBJ2-1; D is uncertain. Germline CDR1 reads SGHNT; CDR2 reads YYREEE (reference sequence). The ends were cut back, 0 bases at V and 1 base at J, with 8 bases in the middle. The CDR3 is 15 amino acids. DNA of the CDR3: TGTGCCAGCAGCTTGGCAGCCGTTTCCTACAATGAGCAGTTCTTC. The encoded protein is CASSLAAVSYNEQFF.

This clone appeared a few times. The chain employs TRBV4-2 and TRBJ1-2; D might be TRBD1 (6 bases). V lost 0 bases and J lost 4, with 12 bases in between. The CDR3 totals 15 residues. Germline values: CDR1 LGHNA, CDR2 YNFKEQ. Here the CDR3 DNA reads TGTGCCAGCAGCCAAGATACGCGGGGGGCCTATGGCTACACCTTC. The encoded protein is CASSQDTRGAYGYTF.

V gene TRBV27 combines with J gene TRBJ2-2, with D hard to call. The length of the CDR3 is 13 residues. CDR1 and CDR2 (germline): MNHEY, SMNVEV (reference sequence). Trimming took 7 bases from V and 4 from J, leaving 10 bases between them. CDR3 DNA: TGTGCCAGCACCAATTCAGGCACCGGGGAGCTGTTTTTT. Protein sequence: CASTNSGTGELFF.

The chain has TRBV7-9 and TRBJ2-3; perhaps TRBD2 as D (5 bases). The germline V gene has CDR1 SEHNR and CDR2 FQNEAQ (reference sequence). The CDR3 length is 14 residues. V shed 4 bases and J shed 4 bases, with 12 bases lying between them. The CDR3 bases are TGTGCCAGCAGCTCCTCACTAGTTCCAGATACGCAGTATTTT. The encoded protein is CASSSSLVPDTQYF.

The chain couples TRBV6-6 to TRBJ1-6; 7 bases line up with TRBD1. Germline CDR1 reads MNHNY; CDR2 reads SVGAGI (reference sequence). The CDR3 length is 13 residues. V gave up 7 bases and J gave up 10 bases; unmatched junction bases: 7. CDR3 region: CASKGQGDSPLHF. CDR3 DNA sequence: TGTGCCAGCAAGGGGCAGGGGGACTCACCCCTCCACTTT.

This chain joins TRBV4-3 and TRBJ2-7, with TRBD1 matching over 8 bases. After removal of 0 bases from V and 3 bases from J, the junction contained 4 bases not matched to a gene. CDR3 length: 15 amino acids. CDR1 is LGHNA, CDR2 YSLEER, per germline. The CDR3 loop reads CASSQEDRVVYEQYF. In DNA form, the CDR3 reads TGCGCCAGCAGCCAAGAGGACAGGGTTGTCTACGAGCAGTACTTC.

This chain links TRBV27 with TRBJ2-2; D is ambiguous. Germline CDR1 reads MNHEY; CDR2 reads SMNVEV (reference sequence). The CDR3 loop spans 13 amino acids. Trimming removed 8 bases from V and 1 base from J, with 8 bases in between. CDR3 sequence: CASHPQNTGELFF. CDR3 nucleotide sequence: TGTGCCAGCCATCCCCAGAACACCGGGGAGCTGTTTTTT.

The table lists this clone with a count of one. The V gene is TRBV6-5, the J gene TRBJ2-7; D perhaps matches TRBD2 (7 bases). V was trimmed by 8 bases and J by 0 bases, leaving 17 bases between them. Germline-derived CDR1 and CDR2 are MNHEY and SVGAGI. CDR3 length equals 15 residues. The CDR3 region has the DNA TGTGCCAGCTCCAGGGGACTATCAAGCTCCTACGAGCAGTACTTC. It encodes CASSRGLSSSYEQYF.

Comment on this clone: This same CDR3 is encoded by further DNA sequences in the sample. The V and J genes are TRBV10-2 and TRBJ2-7, with 9 nucleotides matching TRBD2. Germline trimming cut 3 bases from V and 3 bases from J; bases unmatched to any gene: 3. Germline V lookup: CDR1 WSHSY, CDR2 SAAADI. CDR3 length: 14 residues. The CDR3 region is CASSELAGGYEQYF. The CDR3 nucleotides read TGCGCCAGCAGTGAACTAGCGGGCGGCTACGAGCAGTACTTC.

This clone came up once. This rearrangement joins TRBV28 to TRBJ2-7; TRBD1 matches 9 bases. The length of the CDR3 is 14 residues. Germline CDR1 is MDHEN and CDR2 is SYDVKM. V shed 6 bases, J shed 3 bases, and the junction held 6 bases outside the gene matches. The DNA for the CDR3 is TGTGCCAGCAGGTCTCGGGACAGGGTCTACGAGCAGTACTTC. Translating gives CASRSRDRVYEQYF.

This clone was picked up one time. The J gene is TRBJ1-2, the V gene TRBV15; TRBD1 agrees at 8 bases. The CDR3 has 15 amino acids. The ends lost 8 bases at V and 4 bases at J; junction bases unmatched: 12. Looked up from germline, CDR1 is LNHNV and CDR2 is YYDKDF (reference sequence). The CDR3 region is CATADRTGLGYGYTF. The DNA for the CDR3 is TGTGCCACCGCAGACCGGACAGGGTTAGGCTATGGCTACACCTTC.

On this clone itself: This sample also contains other DNA sequences that code for the same CDR3. The V gene is TRBV7-9, the J gene TRBJ2-2, with D perhaps matching TRBD1 or TRBD2 (5 bases each). The CDR3 sequence is 12 residues long. V lost 4 bases to trimming and J lost 5 bases, with 5 bases between them. Looked up from germline, CDR1 is SEHNR and CDR2 is FQNEAQ (reference sequence). DNA for the CDR3: TGTGCCAGCAGCTGGGGGACCGGGGAGCTGTTTTTT. Protein sequence: CASSWGTGELFF.

The chain has TRBV29-1 and TRBJ2-1; 12 positions match TRBD2. The CDR3 consists of 14 residues. Germline-derived CDR1 and CDR2 are SQVTM and ANQGSEA. With V trimmed by 7 bases and J by 7 bases, 8 bases remained unmatched. This CDR3 is CSAMVGLAGNEQFF. DNA of the CDR3: TGCAGCGCCATGGTGGGACTAGCGGGTAATGAGCAGTTCTTC.

Comments on this clone: Other DNA sequences in this specimen translate into the identical CDR3. The gene calls are TRBV5-1 and TRBJ1-1, with unresolved D. CDR3 length: 12 residues. Germline CDR1 is SGHRS and CDR2 is YFSETQ. V was cut by 0 bases and J by 8 bases, with 8 bases left in between. The CDR3 reads CASSLEGGEAFF. The CDR3 DNA sequence: TGCGCCAGCAGCTTGGAGGGAGGGGAAGCTTTCTTT.